This TCR beta chain was identified in a study of beta chain features in type 1 diabetes (dated 2018 in TCRdb). As for the study more broadly: No differences in mean age, gender distribution, total cell number or subset yield were found between patients and healthy donors. Across all samples, around 100 million sorted cells were examined, and cell number per subset correlated strongly with RNA yield. In the study, recently diagnosed type 1 diabetes patients and matched healthy donors were compared on the TCRB repertoires of their sorted circulating CD4+ T cell subsets. Regulatory and stem cell-like memory subsets were obtained from only 8 patients and roughly 8 healthy donors, while naive and central memory subsets were obtained from all 30 or so donors. Broader findings and caveats from the paper: Fewer insertions and more nucleotide deletions at VDJ recombination sites were observed in patients with type 1 diabetes, implying thymic rearrangement abnormalities. HLA sub-analyses involved small numbers of individuals, so any influence of HLA type on TCRB rearrangement remained unresolved. Because cDNA was sequenced instead of genomic DNA, activated cells with high expression could be over-represented, although the groups did not differ in activation or CD3 levels. Type 1 diabetes patients showed a moderate but significant shortening of TCRB CDR3 length in all four CD4+ subsets. Shorter templates might have been favored by PCR, but patient and control samples were amplified and corrected together, so both groups would have been affected equally by any skew. Naive, central memory and regulatory TCRB repertoires appeared more similar among patients than among healthy donors.

The High Capacity cDNA Reverse Transcription Kit was used to reverse transcribe all of the isolated RNA, meaning that expressed TCRB transcripts were what got sequenced. Deep immunoSEQ sequencing was performed on naive, central memory and regulatory T cell samples, with an average of roughly 3.6 million total reads per sample. Sorted cells were lysed in RLT buffer and RNA was extracted with DNase-treated RNeasy Micro or Mini kits, depending on cell number. To prevent cross-contamination, every cell subset was processed on its own, while patient and healthy donor samples were processed together. Using the immunoSEQ multiplex PCR, TCRB sequences were amplified from cDNA into 87-bp fragments spanning the CDR3 region. Sequencing of the amplicons was performed on the Illumina HiSeq platform. Concerning the study's data processing: PCR bias was corrected computationally using synthetic template baselines, and reads within Hamming distance 2 were collapsed, with unmergeable singletons discarded. By aligning reads against IMGT, V, D and J genes, CDR3 length, and insertions or deletions at six rearrangement sites were assigned. Within each subset, clonotype counts were normalized to sorted cell number, and only after that were true diversity and Gini coefficients computed with the tcR R package. The overlap coefficient, calculated on TCRB nucleotide sequences, was used to quantify repertoire sharing. As a proxy for the pre-selection repertoire, out-of-frame TCRB sequences from naive cells were analyzed. The table comes from immuneACCESS by way of TCRdb, which keeps in-frame sequences with V and J called. Part of the clones is missing from these tables; in studies checked, under half for an unresolved V gene and the rest for unknown reasons. The V and J calls and clone size come from that table; D and trimming were worked out from the DNA. For this sample there are some 350,000 clones; approximately 13% appear just once. Roughly 0.015% of the sample goes to the ten largest clones.

This clone was counted a few times. The antigen this receptor binds is unknown. Per-nucleotide qualities are absent, and no much larger clonotype sits a single base away. Each donor gave one peripheral blood draw, about 100 mL on average, collected into heparinised tubes. Naive, central memory, regulatory and stem cell-like memory CD4+ T cells were sorted on a BD FACSAria II using a panel including CD45RO, CCR7, CD25, CD127, CD95 and CD27. A purity above 98% was achieved for all sorted populations. Right away, PBMCs were isolated by Lymphoprep density gradient centrifugation and were stained directly, with no culture step. Samples were stained and sorted in pairs, with one healthy donor and one patient per experiment, so that batch effects were minimized. The CDR3 has 16 amino acids, counting the end cysteine and phenylalanine. CDR3 DNA is the only sequence kept; it has 48 bases, read in frame from the first base. Taken from the germline V gene, the CDR1 and CDR2 loops are MDHEN and SYDVKM. V trim: 6 bases; J trim: 2 bases; unmatched bases: 13.

The receptor chain draws on TRBV28 and TRBJ2-7, and TRBD1 matches 7 of the central bases. The sequencing input was naive CD4+ T cells from blood. What this sample's cell subset or site label stands for: true naive CD4+ T cells. The source is a woman between 18 and 29 years old with type 1 diabetes. Here is the DNA: TGTGCCAGCAGCTCGACCCGGGACAGCCTCCCCTACGAGCAGTACTTC. Its protein reads: CASSSTRDSLPYEQYF.